Below, one T cell receptor beta chain is given with its context. Antigen unknown. Within the sample, other DNA sequences also encode this same CDR3. V was cut by 4 bases and J by 2 bases, with 12 bases left in between. This CDR3 region has 14 residues. Per germline, CDR1 SGHRS and CDR2 YFSETQ. With 60 Vbeta and 13 Jbeta primers, the PCR was carried out. Assay: immunoSEQ multiplex PCR; the TCRdb copy retains only in-frame clones and omits some. Here the sample spans about 120,000 clones, 60% to 85% being singletons. The sample is drawn from a study of cytomegalovirus exposure and HLA in healthy donors. Study context: Sequencing of roughly 180 million T cells in an earlier analysis found approximately 120 million unique TCR beta sequences. Study-level points and caveats: Sequencing likely caused a cluster of highly shared sequence variants.

The receptor's source is a woman in her thirties or forties in good health and CMV-seropositive. Sequenced sample: PBMCs. V gene TRBV5-1 combines with J gene TRBJ2-5, with D maybe TRBD2 (6 bases). The CDR3 region is CASSPGGTQETQYF. CDR3 bases: TGCGCCAGCAGCCCGGGCGGGACTCAAGAGACCCAGTACTTC.